Shown below are 16 T cell receptor beta chains from a single sample sequenced in a study of T-cell reconstitution after alpha-beta-depleted transplantation in children. Unique molecular identifiers were built into the TCRbeta library. MiXCR, applied by TCRdb to the PCR reads, yields one record per CDR3 protein. Of 580,000 or so distinct CDR3 sequences in the sample, under 25% were seen once. This material consisted of PBMCs, mostly from graft donor cells, taken 360 days after TCRalphabeta/CD19-depleted stem cell transplant. These TCRs come from a boy younger than two who had a stem cell transplant for acute myeloid leukemia, so the T cells may come from the graft donor.

This clonotype was found a few times. The chain couples TRBV25-1 to TRBJ2-3, with 10 nucleotides matching TRBD1. Trimming cost V 6 bases and J 4 bases; bases outside gene matches: 7. Per the germline V gene, CDR1 is MGHDK and CDR2 is SYGVNS. CDR3 length: 15 residues. Here the CDR3 reads CASRHAGTGADTQYF. Here the CDR3 DNA reads TGTGCCAGCAGGCACGCCGGGACAGGGGCAGATACGCAGTATTTT. Looking up the rest from reference TRBV25-1 and TRBJ2-3 gives the full variable domain: EADIYQTPRYLVIGTGKKITLECSQTMGHDKMYWYQQDPGMELHLIHYSYGVNSTEKGDLSSESTVSRIRTEHFPLTLESARPSHTSQYLCASRHAGTGADTQYFGPGTRLTVL.

This clonotype was seen only once. V gene TRBV30 combines with J gene TRBJ2-7; D unclear. Germline V CDR1 and CDR2: GTSNPN, SVGIG (reference sequence). The CDR3 length is 12 residues. Trimming pared 0 bases from V and 2 bases from J, leaving 5 bases between. The CDR3, as DNA: TGTGCCTGGAGTGTTACACCCTACGAGCAGTACTTC. Translated: CAWSVTPYEQYF.

The chain uses TRBV7-6 and TRBJ2-7, with D perhaps TRBD2 (5 bases). CDR1 and CDR2 from the germline V gene are SGHVS and FNYEAQ. V lost 4 bases and J lost 5, with 12 bases in between. The CDR3 spans 13 residues. The CDR3 loop is CASSSTISDEQYF. For the CDR3, the DNA is TGTGCCAGCAGCTCAACCATTAGCGACGAGCAGTACTTC.

V and J are TRBV5-1 and TRBJ1-5; 11 bases match TRBD1. Trimming at V came to 3 bases and at J to 2 bases, leaving 4 bases not matched to a gene. Germline V gene sequence: CDR1 SGHRS, CDR2 YFSETQ. This CDR3 comprises 16 residues. The CDR3 DNA is TGCGCCAGCAGCTCCGGGACAGGGGGAGGCAATCAGCCCCAGCATTTT. Translated, it gives CASSSGTGGGNQPQHF.

The chain recombines TRBV7-9 with TRBJ2-1, with 13 nucleotides matching TRBD2. CDR3 length equals 15 residues. V shed 5 bases and J 7 bases; nucleotides not matched to a gene: 5. Germline values: CDR1 SEHNR, CDR2 FQNEAQ (reference sequence). As DNA, the CDR3 is TGTGCCAGCAGCCTACCGACTAGCGGGGGGAATGAGCAGTTCTTC. Protein: CASSLPTSGGNEQFF.

This clonotype was picked up many times. The chain has TRBV6-5 and TRBJ1-2; TRBD1 matches 11 bases. V shed 6 bases and J 1 base; nucleotides not matched to a gene: 13. The V gene's germline CDR1 is MNHEY and CDR2 SVGAGI. The CDR3 runs 18 residues. CDR3 sequence: CASSYLPGQGGSNYGYTF. CDR3 in DNA: TGTGCCAGCAGCTATCTTCCGGGACAGGGGGGGAGTAACTATGGCTACACCTTC.

The rearrangement joins TRBV28 to TRBJ1-2; the D gene is possibly TRBD1 (5 bases). Germline CDR1 is MDHEN and CDR2 is SYDVKM. V was pared by 5 bases and J by 6 bases, with 13 bases between. This CDR3 has 13 amino acids. CDR3 protein: CASSTSGTDGYTF. The DNA for the CDR3 is TGTGCCAGCAGTACGTCCGGGACGGATGGCTACACCTTC.

The chain is built from TRBV20-1 and TRBJ2-3; the match to TRBD1 covers 10 bases. CDR3 length equals 14 residues. From germline, CDR1 is DFQATT and CDR2 SNEGSKA (reference sequence). This CDR3 reads CSVRDRGYTDTQYF. The CDR3 DNA follows: TGCAGCGTCCGGGACAGGGGATACACAGATACGCAGTATTTT.

The chain is built from TRBV6-1 and TRBJ1-1; D gene ambiguous. The length of the CDR3 is 14 residues. The V gene's germline CDR1 is MNHNS and CDR2 SASEGT. V shed 7 bases and J shed 0 bases, with 12 bases lying between them. CDR3 sequence reads: CASNPGGMNTEAFF. The CDR3 region has the DNA TGTGCCAGCAACCCAGGCGGGATGAACACTGAAGCTTTCTTT.

This rearrangement joins TRBV4-1 to TRBJ2-1; the D is unclear. The CDR3 is made up of 12 amino acids. Germline CDR1 and CDR2: MGHRA and YSYEKL. V lost 2 bases and J 6 bases, leaving 5 bases between the germline ends. Here the CDR3 DNA reads TGCGCCAGCAGCCAATTCGGCAATGAGCAGTTCTTC. Translation: CASSQFGNEQFF.

There are many counts of this clonotype. V and J are TRBV19 and TRBJ2-1; 13 positions agree with TRBD2. This CDR3 has 15 amino acids. Per germline, CDR1 LNHDA and CDR2 SQIVND (reference sequence). V was clipped by 9 bases and J by 13 bases; unmatched bases: 15. CDR3 in DNA: TGTGCCAGCCATCCTGGGACTAGCGGGACCGGGACTCAGTTCTTC. Translation gives CASHPGTSGTGTQFF.

This clonotype was found a few times. The chain links TRBV20-1 to TRBJ2-5, with D perhaps matching TRBD2 (7 bases). Germline CDR1 and CDR2: DFQATT and SNEGSKA (reference sequence). The V end lost 5 bases, the J end lost 1 base, and 20 bases lay between the germline ends. The CDR3 is 16 residues long. CDR3 bases: TGCAGTGCTGACAGCCCAAGGGGGGGGACCCAAGAGACCCAGTACTTC. Translated: CSADSPRGGTQETQYF.

This clonotype showed up many times. J is TRBJ2-3 and V is TRBV20-1; TRBD2 matches at 9 bases. This CDR3 spans 17 amino acids. The trim removed 8 bases at V and 6 bases at J, leaving 21 bases unmatched. The V gene's germline CDR1 is DFQATT and CDR2 SNEGSKA (reference sequence). This CDR3 is CSLLVPSSGVWGDTQYF. CDR3 coding DNA: TGCAGTTTGCTAGTTCCTTCTAGCGGGGTATGGGGGGATACGCAGTATTTT.

V usage is TRBV7-3 and J usage is TRBJ2-5; TRBD1 agrees at 8 bases. CDR1 is SGHTA and CDR2 is FQGTGA in the germline V gene. V gave up 6 bases and J gave up 2 bases; unmatched junction bases: 8. This CDR3 contains 15 residues. The CDR3 bases are TGTGCCAGCAGTCGGAGGACAGGGCCACAAGAGACCCAGTACTTC. Translation gives CASSRRTGPQETQYF. Drawing the rest from reference TRBV7-3 and TRBJ2-5, the complete variable domain is GAGVSQTPSNKVTEKGKYVELRCDPISGHTALYWYRQSLGQGPEFLIYFQGTGAADDSGLPNDRFFAVRPEGSVSTLKIQRTERGDSAVYLCASSRRTGPQETQYFGPGTRLLVL.

The table lists this clonotype with many counts. This chain links TRBV3-1 with TRBJ2-2; TRBD1 matches 7 bases. The CDR3 spans 14 residues. Losses at the gene ends were 4 bases for V and 4 bases for J; bases not matched to a gene: 3. The germline CDR1 and CDR2 sequences are LGHDT and YNNKEL (reference sequence). The CDR3 loop reads CASSLHRGTGELFF. CDR3 bases: TGTGCCAGCAGCCTGCACAGGGGCACCGGGGAGCTGTTTTTT.

The V call is TRBV20-1, the J call TRBJ2-1; D might be TRBD1 (5 bases). Germline V lookup: CDR1 DFQATT, CDR2 SNEGSKA (reference sequence). This CDR3 spans 14 amino acids. Trimming pared 3 bases from V and 2 bases from J, leaving 11 bases between. The DNA of the CDR3 is TGCAGTGCTAGTCTCGACAGCCCCTACAATGAGCAGTTCTTC. It is translated as CSASLDSPYNEQFF.